The 26 T cell receptor beta chains in this list originate from one sample, sequenced in a study of T cell changes during pregnancy in multiple sclerosis. Only in-frame clones appear in the TCRdb table, and some are missing; sequencing was by immunoSEQ multiplex PCR. The sample carries under 50,000 clones, more than 90% recorded once. The starting material was CD4+ T cells from peripheral blood mononuclear cells, obtained in the first trimester of pregnancy. These TCRs come from a female donor with multiple sclerosis, enrolled in a pregnancy study.

This rearrangement joins TRBV9 to TRBJ1-1, with D hard to call. Per germline, CDR1 SGDLS and CDR2 YYNGEE. V was pared by 0 bases and J by 0 bases, with 6 bases between. The CDR3 contains 14 residues. CDR3 amino acids: CASSVAPVNTEAFF. CDR3 DNA sequence: TGTGCCAGCAGCGTAGCCCCGGTGAACACTGAAGCTTTCTTT.

The chain joins TRBV7-9 to TRBJ2-7, with 9 bases aligning to TRBD1. The V and J ends lost 5 bases and 7 bases, in that order; junction bases with no gene match: 12. The CDR3 is made up of 15 amino acids. Germline assignment: CDR1 SEHNR and CDR2 FQNEAQ (reference sequence). The CDR3 sequence is CASSPDWDRAREQYF. The CDR3 nucleotides are TGTGCCAGCAGCCCAGATTGGGACAGGGCGCGGGAGCAGTACTTC.

This chain uses TRBV4-1 with TRBJ2-7; a weak D match, TRBD1 (6 bases). Germline V gene data show CDR1 as MGHRA and CDR2 as YSYEKL. V lost 0 bases and J 3 bases, leaving 18 bases between the germline ends. The CDR3 consists of 17 residues. The CDR3 region is CASSQDRAGALFYEQYF. The CDR3 DNA sequence: TGCGCCAGCAGCCAAGATCGGGCAGGGGCGCTCTTCTACGAGCAGTACTTC.

The DNA for the CDR3 is TGTGCCAGTAGAAACACCGGGGAGCTGTTTTTT. Residues: CASRNTGELFF. This rearrangement joins TRBV25-1 to TRBJ2-2, with unresolved D. The germline V gene encodes CDR1 MGHDK and CDR2 SYGVNS. The CDR3 spans 11 residues. V lost 9 bases to trimming and J lost 2 bases, with 4 bases between them.

This sequence joins TRBV9 and TRBJ1-1; a possible D gene is TRBD1 (5 bases). Trimming took off 7 bases at V and 2 bases at J, with 9 bases between the two ends. The length of the CDR3 is 12 residues. CDR1 is SGDLS, CDR2 YYNGEE, per germline. CDR3 sequence reads: CASSRVNTEAFF. CDR3 DNA: TGTGCCAGCTCCAGGGTTAACACTGAAGCTTTCTTT.

The rearrangement links TRBV28 to TRBJ1-2; D gene uncertain. Trimming stripped 2 bases from V and 6 bases from J, with 13 bases between. The CDR3 loop spans 14 amino acids. Germline-derived CDR1 and CDR2 are MDHEN and SYDVKM. CDR3 sequence reads: CASSLDGVRNGYTF. The CDR3 nucleotides read TGTGCCAGCAGTTTAGACGGGGTTCGGAATGGCTACACCTTC.

The chain recombines TRBV28 with TRBJ2-7, with D uncertain. Germline CDR1 and CDR2: MDHEN and SYDVKM. The CDR3 runs 15 residues. The germline V and J ends were trimmed by 4 bases and 1 base, with 14 bases remaining between them. CDR3 nucleotides: TGTGCCAGCAGTTCCCCCTGGGTCAGGTCCTACGAGCAGTACTTC. Protein product: CASSSPWVRSYEQYF.

The CDR3 region is CASNQGGLEQYF. CDR3 bases: TGTGCCAGCAACCAGGGTGGTCTCGAGCAGTACTTC. The chain links TRBV2 to TRBJ2-7; weak D call: TRBD1 (5 bases). The CDR3 has 12 amino acids. Trimming took off 7 bases at V and 6 bases at J, with 13 bases between the two ends. CDR1 SNHLY and CDR2 FYNNEI come from the germline V gene.

The chain combines TRBV6-5 with TRBJ1-4, with 9 bases matching TRBD1. J gave up 8 bases and V 2 bases, and 9 bases lay outside the gene matches. The germline V gene has CDR1 MNHEY and CDR2 SVGAGI. The CDR3 has 16 residues. CDR3 DNA sequence: TGTGCCAGCAGTTACACCCTAACAGGGGGCGGAGAAAAACTGTTTTTT. Protein sequence: CASSYTLTGGGEKLFF.

This clone is medium-sized in the sample. This chain links TRBV19 with TRBJ1-4, with unresolved D. The germline CDR1 and CDR2 sequences are LNHDA and SQIVND (reference sequence). V shed 4 bases and J shed 4 bases, with 13 bases lying between them. The CDR3 has 15 amino acids. CDR3: CASSSRRRINEKLFF. The DNA for the CDR3 is TGTGCCAGTAGTAGCAGGCGAAGGATTAATGAAAAACTGTTTTTT.

This sequence joins TRBV7-9 and TRBJ2-5; 9 nucleotides align to TRBD1. Germline V lookup: CDR1 SEHNR, CDR2 FQNEAQ (reference sequence). The CDR3 is 14 residues long. The J segment lost 5 bases and the V segment lost 5 bases, leaving 6 bases of the junction unmatched. This chain's CDR3 is CASSPGTGRETQYF. In DNA, the CDR3 is TGTGCCAGCAGCCCGGGGACAGGGAGGGAGACCCAGTACTTC.

The chain carries TRBV7-3 and TRBJ1-1, with D maybe TRBD1 (6 bases). Trimming stripped 5 bases from V and 5 bases from J, with 21 bases between. CDR1 is SGHTA and CDR2 is FQGTGA in the germline V gene. CDR3 length equals 16 residues. CDR3 in DNA: TGTGCCAGCAGCCGGGGCCCGGGGGGGGCAGGGACTGAAGCTTTCTTT. Translating it yields CASSRGPGGAGTEAFF. The full variable domain, completed using reference TRBV7-3 and TRBJ1-1, is GAGVSQTPSNKVTEKGKYVELRCDPISGHTALYWYRQSLGQGPEFLIYFQGTGAADDSGLPNDRFFAVRPEGSVSTLKIQRTERGDSAVYLCASSRGPGGAGTEAFFGQGTRLTVV.

The chain is built from TRBV6-6 and TRBJ2-3; TRBD2 matches at 9 bases. CDR1 and CDR2 from the germline V gene are MNHNY and SVGAGI (reference sequence). This CDR3 is built from 16 residues. With V trimmed by 3 bases and J by 2 bases, 6 bases remained unmatched. The chain's CDR3 is CASSYGLAGSTDTQYF. The CDR3 DNA follows: TGTGCCAGCAGTTATGGGCTAGCGGGGTCCACAGATACGCAGTATTTT.

The chain recombines TRBV19 with TRBJ1-4; 8 bases match TRBD1. The V gene's germline CDR1 is LNHDA and CDR2 SQIVND (reference sequence). J lost 8 bases, V lost 4 bases, and 3 bases had no gene match. This CDR3 has 13 residues. CDR3 bases: TGTGCCAGTAGTAAGGGACAGGTGGAAAAACTGTTTTTT. Protein product: CASSKGQVEKLFF.

The rearrangement joins TRBV9 to TRBJ2-1; D is possibly TRBD2 (5 bases). The CDR3 sequence is 16 residues long. V was shortened by 4 bases and J by 0 bases, with 14 bases between the two germline ends. Germline CDR1 SGDLS, CDR2 YYNGEE. For the CDR3, the DNA is TGTGCCAGCAGCCTCCGGACTTTGAGCTCCTACAATGAGCAGTTCTTC. The encoded protein is CASSLRTLSSYNEQFF.

The rearrangement uses TRBV28 and TRBJ1-1, with D possibly TRBD1 on 6 matching bases. The CDR3 totals 14 residues. CDR1 is MDHEN and CDR2 is SYDVKM in the germline V gene. V was shortened by 5 bases and J by 11 bases, with 21 bases between the two germline ends. CDR3 DNA sequence: TGTGCCAGCAGTCTCCTTCGACAAGGGGGTCTGGCTTTCTTT. It encodes CASSLLRQGGLAFF.

The chain has TRBV6-6 and TRBJ2-7, with D uncertain. Trimming removed 2 bases at V and 4 bases at J, with 9 bases between. Per germline, CDR1 MNHNY and CDR2 SVGAGI (reference sequence). The CDR3 covers 13 residues. The CDR3 DNA follows: TGTGCCAGCAGTTACGTCCCTTTGTACGAGCAGTACTTC. Translation gives CASSYVPLYEQYF.

This clone was recorded a few times. The chain couples TRBV5-4 to TRBJ1-1, with 8 bases matching TRBD1. The CDR3 extends over 14 amino acids. The junction had 6 bases not matched to a gene; V was cut back by 4 bases and J by 4 bases. Germline V gene lookup returns CDR1 SGHNT and CDR2 YYREEE (reference sequence). The CDR3 DNA follows: TGTGCCAGCAGCGGACAGGGATCGGGCACTGAAGCTTTCTTT. Amino acid sequence: CASSGQGSGTEAFF.

The genes are TRBV11-3 and TRBJ1-2; perhaps TRBD1 as D (5 bases). There are 14 residues in the CDR3. CDR1 and CDR2 from the germline V gene are SGHNT and YENEEA. V was cut by 1 base and J by 6 bases, with 12 bases left in between. The CDR3 DNA follows: TGTGCCAGCAGCTTAGGCGGGACCTTTCATGGCTACACCTTC. This encodes CASSLGGTFHGYTF.

The chain is built from TRBV6-1 and TRBJ2-1; D possibly corresponds to TRBD2 (6 bases). This CDR3 is 14 amino acids long. Germline CDR1 reads MNHNS; CDR2 reads SASEGT. Between the trimmed V and J ends, which lost 7 bases and 9 bases, there was a span of 19 bases. The CDR3 region has the DNA TGTGCCAGCATCGGTTTGCTTCGGGGGATTGAGCAGTTCTTC. This codes for CASIGLLRGIEQFF.

The rearrangement joins TRBV6-4 to TRBJ2-3, with D perhaps TRBD1 (6 bases). Germline loops: CDR1 MRHNA, CDR2 SNTAGT. Trimming took off 6 bases at V and 1 base at J, with 8 bases between the two ends. The CDR3 consists of 13 residues. The CDR3 sequence: CASRGGGTDTQYF. CDR3 DNA: TGTGCCAGCAGAGGGGGAGGCACAGATACGCAGTATTTT.

This clone has just one count. This chain links TRBV19 with TRBJ2-3, with TRBD2 matching over 8 bases. After removal of 3 bases from V and 1 base from J, the junction contained 6 bases not matched to a gene. Germline CDR1 is LNHDA and CDR2 is SQIVND (reference sequence). The length of the CDR3 is 16 residues. The chain's CDR3 is CASSMGLVRGTDTQYF. CDR3 nucleotides: TGTGCCAGTAGTATGGGACTAGTCCGGGGCACAGATACGCAGTATTTT.

The CDR3 sequence is CASSLDGGVQETQYF. CDR3 nucleotide sequence: TGTGCCAGCAGCTTAGATGGCGGGGTCCAAGAGACCCAGTACTTC. The genes are TRBV11-3 and TRBJ2-5; D possibly corresponds to TRBD2 (6 bases). This CDR3 has 15 amino acids. Germline CDR1 SGHNT, CDR2 YENEEA. V was cut by 0 bases and J by 1 base, with 9 bases left in between.

The V call is TRBV27, the J call TRBJ2-6; possible D gene TRBD1, 6 bases. The germline V and J ends were trimmed by 6 bases and 0 bases, with 12 bases remaining between them. The CDR3 is 16 amino acids. Looked up from germline, CDR1 is MNHEY and CDR2 is SMNVEV (reference sequence). The CDR3 is CASRRTVLSGANVLTF. In DNA form, the CDR3 reads TGTGCCAGCAGGAGGACAGTCCTCTCTGGGGCCAACGTCCTGACTTTC.

The genes are TRBV5-1 and TRBJ1-4; 7 positions agree with TRBD1. This CDR3 region has 14 residues. V was clipped by 4 bases and J by 9 bases; unmatched bases: 9. Germline V gene sequence: CDR1 SGHRS, CDR2 YFSETQ. CDR3 amino acids: CASSATGWGKKLFF. Written as DNA, the CDR3 is TGCGCCAGCAGCGCGACAGGGTGGGGGAAAAAACTGTTTTTT.

This chain links TRBV5-1 with TRBJ2-5, with D tentatively TRBD1 (5 bases). V was shortened by 4 bases and J by 5 bases, with 12 bases between the two germline ends. CDR1 is SGHRS and CDR2 is YFSETQ in the germline V gene. The CDR3 runs to 13 residues. In nucleotides, the CDR3 is TGCGCCAGCAGCCTCACAGGATGGGAGACCCAGTACTTC. Its translation is CASSLTGWETQYF.